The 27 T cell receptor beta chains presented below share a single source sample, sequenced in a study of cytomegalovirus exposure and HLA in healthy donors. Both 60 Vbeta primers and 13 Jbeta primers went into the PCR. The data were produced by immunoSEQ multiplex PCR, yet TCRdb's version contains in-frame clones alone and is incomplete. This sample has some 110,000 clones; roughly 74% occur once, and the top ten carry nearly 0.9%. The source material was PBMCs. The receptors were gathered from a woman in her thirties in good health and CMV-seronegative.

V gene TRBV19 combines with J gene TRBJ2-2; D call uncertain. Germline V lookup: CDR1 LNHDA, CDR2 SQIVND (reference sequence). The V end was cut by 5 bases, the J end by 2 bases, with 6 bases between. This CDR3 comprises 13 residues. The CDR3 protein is CASSPRNTGELFF. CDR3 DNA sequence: TGTGCCAGTAGTCCGCGAAACACCGGGGAGCTGTTTTTT.

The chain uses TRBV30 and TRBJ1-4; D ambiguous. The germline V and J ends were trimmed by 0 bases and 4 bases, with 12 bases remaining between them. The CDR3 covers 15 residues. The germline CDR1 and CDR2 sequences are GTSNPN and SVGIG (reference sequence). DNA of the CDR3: TGTGCCTGGAGTGTACCATGGCGGATTAATGAAAAACTGTTTTTT. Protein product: CAWSVPWRINEKLFF. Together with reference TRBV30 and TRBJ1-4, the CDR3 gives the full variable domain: SQTIHQWPATLVQPVGSPLSLECTVEGTSNPNLYWYRQAAGRGLQLLFYSVGIGQISSEVPQNLSASRPQDRQFILSSKKLLLSDSGFYLCAWSVPWRINEKLFFGSGTQLSVL.

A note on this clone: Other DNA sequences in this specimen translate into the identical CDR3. CDR3 protein: CSVERQYEQYF. For the CDR3, the DNA is TGCAGCGTTGAACGCCAGTACGAGCAGTACTTC. V and J are TRBV29-1 and TRBJ2-7; the D is unclear. CDR1 and CDR2 from the germline V gene are SQVTM and ANQGSEA. This CDR3 has 11 amino acids. The V end lost 2 bases, the J end lost 4 bases, and 6 bases lay between the germline ends.

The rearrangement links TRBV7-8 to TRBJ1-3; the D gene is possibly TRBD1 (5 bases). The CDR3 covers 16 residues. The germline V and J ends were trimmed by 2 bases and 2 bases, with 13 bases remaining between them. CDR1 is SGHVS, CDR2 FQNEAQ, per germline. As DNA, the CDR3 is TGTGCCAGCAGCTTATCCGGGGGGGGTGCTGGAAACACCATATATTTT. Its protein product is CASSLSGGGAGNTIYF.

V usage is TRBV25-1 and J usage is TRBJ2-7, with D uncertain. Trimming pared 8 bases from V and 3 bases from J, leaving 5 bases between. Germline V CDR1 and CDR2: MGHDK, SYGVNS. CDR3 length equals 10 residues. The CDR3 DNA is TGTGCCAGCCGAGACTACGAGCAGTACTTC. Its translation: CASRDYEQYF.

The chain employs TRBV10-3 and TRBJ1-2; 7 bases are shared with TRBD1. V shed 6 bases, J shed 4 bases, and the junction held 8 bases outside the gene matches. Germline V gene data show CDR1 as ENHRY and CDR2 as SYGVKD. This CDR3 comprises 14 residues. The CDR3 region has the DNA TGTGCCATCAGCTTAGGACAGGAGGCCTATGGCTACACCTTC. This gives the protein CAISLGQEAYGYTF.

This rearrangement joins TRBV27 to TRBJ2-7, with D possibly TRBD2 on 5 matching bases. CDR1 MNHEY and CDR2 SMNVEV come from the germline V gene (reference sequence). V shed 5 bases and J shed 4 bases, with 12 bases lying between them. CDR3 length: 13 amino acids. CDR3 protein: CASSPSGGYEQYF. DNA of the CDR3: TGTGCCAGCAGTCCCTCAGGAGGTTACGAGCAGTACTTC.

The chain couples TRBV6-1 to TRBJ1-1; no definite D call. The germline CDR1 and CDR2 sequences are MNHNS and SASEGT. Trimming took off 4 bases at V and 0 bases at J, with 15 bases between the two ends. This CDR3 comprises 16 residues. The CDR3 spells CASSALSKTLNTEAFF. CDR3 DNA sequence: TGTGCCAGCAGTGCCCTATCGAAAACCTTGAACACTGAAGCTTTCTTT.

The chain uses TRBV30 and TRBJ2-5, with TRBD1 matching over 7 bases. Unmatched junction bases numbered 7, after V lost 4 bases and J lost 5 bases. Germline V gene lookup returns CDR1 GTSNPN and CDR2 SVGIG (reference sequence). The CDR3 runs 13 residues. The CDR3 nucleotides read TGTGCCTGGAAGGGAAGGGGGCTGGAGACCCAGTACTTC. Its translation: CAWKGRGLETQYF.

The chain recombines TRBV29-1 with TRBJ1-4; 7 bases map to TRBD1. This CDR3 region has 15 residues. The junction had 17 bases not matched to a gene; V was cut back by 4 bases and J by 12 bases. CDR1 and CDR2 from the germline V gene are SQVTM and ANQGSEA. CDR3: CSVGVGPGGKGELFF. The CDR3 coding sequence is TGCAGCGTTGGGGTGGGGCCAGGGGGGAAAGGAGAACTGTTTTTT. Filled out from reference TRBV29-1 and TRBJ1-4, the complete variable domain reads SAVISQKPSRDICQRGTSLTIQCQVDSQVTMMFWYRQQPGQSLTLIATANQGSEATYESGFVIDKFPISRPNLTFSTLTVSNMSPEDSSIYLCSVGVGPGGKGELFFGSGTQLSVL.

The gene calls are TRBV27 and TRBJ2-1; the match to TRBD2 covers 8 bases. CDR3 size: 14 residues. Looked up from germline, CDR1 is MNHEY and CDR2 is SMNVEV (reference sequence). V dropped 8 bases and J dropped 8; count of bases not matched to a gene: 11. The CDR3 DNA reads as TGTGCCAGCTCCTCGGGACTAGTTGTCCATGAGCAGTTCTTC. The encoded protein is CASSSGLVVHEQFF.

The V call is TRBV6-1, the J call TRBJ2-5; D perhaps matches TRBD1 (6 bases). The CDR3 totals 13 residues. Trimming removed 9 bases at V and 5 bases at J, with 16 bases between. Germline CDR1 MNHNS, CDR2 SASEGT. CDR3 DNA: TGTGCCAGTGGGGGCGAGGGCGGTGAGACCCAGTACTTC. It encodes CASGGEGGETQYF.

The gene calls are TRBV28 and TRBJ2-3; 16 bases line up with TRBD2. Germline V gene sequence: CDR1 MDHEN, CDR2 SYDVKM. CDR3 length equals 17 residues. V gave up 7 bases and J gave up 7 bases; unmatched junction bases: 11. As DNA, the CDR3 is TGTGCCAGCACAGTCCCGGGACTAGCGGGAGGGCCCCATACGCAGTATTTT. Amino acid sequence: CASTVPGLAGGPHTQYF.

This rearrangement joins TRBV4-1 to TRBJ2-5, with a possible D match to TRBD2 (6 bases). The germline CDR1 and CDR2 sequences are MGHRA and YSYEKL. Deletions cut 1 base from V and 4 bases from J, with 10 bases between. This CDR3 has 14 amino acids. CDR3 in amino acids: CASSQGLRGETQYF. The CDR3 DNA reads TGCGCCAGCAGCCAAGGTCTGCGGGGAGAGACCCAGTACTTC.

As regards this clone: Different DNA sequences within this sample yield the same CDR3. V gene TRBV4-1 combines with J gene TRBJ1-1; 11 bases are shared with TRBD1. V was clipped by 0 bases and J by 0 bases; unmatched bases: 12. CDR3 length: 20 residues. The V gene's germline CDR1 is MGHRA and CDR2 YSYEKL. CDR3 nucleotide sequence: TGCGCCAGCAGCCAAGATTTTCGGACAGGGGGCCCCCCTATGAACACTGAAGCTTTCTTT. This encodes CASSQDFRTGGPPMNTEAFF.

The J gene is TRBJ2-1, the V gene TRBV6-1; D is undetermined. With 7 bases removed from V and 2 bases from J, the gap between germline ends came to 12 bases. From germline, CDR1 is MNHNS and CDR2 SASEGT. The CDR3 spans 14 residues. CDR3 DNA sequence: TGTGCCAGCACCCCCCCCCTAGCCTACAATGAGCAGTTCTTC. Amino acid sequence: CASTPPLAYNEQFF.

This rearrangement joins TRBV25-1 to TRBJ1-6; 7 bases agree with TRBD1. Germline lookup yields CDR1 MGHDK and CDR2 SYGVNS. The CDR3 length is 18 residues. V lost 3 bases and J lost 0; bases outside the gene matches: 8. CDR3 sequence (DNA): TGTGCCAGCAGTGAGTGGGACCGGGACAGCTCCTATAATTCACCCCTCCACTTT. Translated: CASSEWDRDSSYNSPLHF.

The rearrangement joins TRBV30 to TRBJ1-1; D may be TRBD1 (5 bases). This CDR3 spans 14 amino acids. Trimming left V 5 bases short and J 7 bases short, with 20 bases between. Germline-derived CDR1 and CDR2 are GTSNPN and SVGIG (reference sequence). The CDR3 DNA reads TGTGCCTGGTCTGGTGGGCGGGGCTCTGGTGAAGCTTTCTTT. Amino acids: CAWSGGRGSGEAFF.

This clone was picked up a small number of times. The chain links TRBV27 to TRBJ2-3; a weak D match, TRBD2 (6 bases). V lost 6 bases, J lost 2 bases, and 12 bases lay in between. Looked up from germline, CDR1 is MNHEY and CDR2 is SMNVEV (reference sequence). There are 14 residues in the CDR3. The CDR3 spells CASSPGTHTDTQYF. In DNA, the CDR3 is TGTGCCAGCAGCCCTGGGACTCACACAGATACGCAGTATTTT.

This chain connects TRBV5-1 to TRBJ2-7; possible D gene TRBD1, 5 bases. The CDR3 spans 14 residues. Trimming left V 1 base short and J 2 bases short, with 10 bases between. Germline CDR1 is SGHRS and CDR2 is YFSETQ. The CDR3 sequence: CASSLTSTAYEQYF. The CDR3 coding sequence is TGCGCCAGCAGCTTGACGTCGACAGCCTACGAGCAGTACTTC.

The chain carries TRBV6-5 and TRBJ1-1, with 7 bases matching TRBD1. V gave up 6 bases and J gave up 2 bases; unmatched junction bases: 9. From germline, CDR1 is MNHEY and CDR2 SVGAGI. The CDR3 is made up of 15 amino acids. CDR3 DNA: TGTGCCAGCAGCCCTACGACAGGGTTTAACACTGAAGCTTTCTTT. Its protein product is CASSPTTGFNTEAFF.

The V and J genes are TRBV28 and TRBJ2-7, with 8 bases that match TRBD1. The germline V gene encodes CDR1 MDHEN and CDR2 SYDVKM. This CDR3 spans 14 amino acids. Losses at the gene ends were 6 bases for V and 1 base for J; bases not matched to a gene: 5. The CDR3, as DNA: TGTGCCAGCAGGGGGGACAGGCAATCCTACGAGCAGTACTTC. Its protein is CASRGDRQSYEQYF. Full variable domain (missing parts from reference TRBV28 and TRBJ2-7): DVKVTQSSRYLVKRTGEKVFLECVQDMDHENMFWYRQDPGLGLRLIYFSYDVKMKEKGDIPEGYSVSREKKERFSLILESASTNQTSMYLCASRGDRQSYEQYFGPGTRLTVT.

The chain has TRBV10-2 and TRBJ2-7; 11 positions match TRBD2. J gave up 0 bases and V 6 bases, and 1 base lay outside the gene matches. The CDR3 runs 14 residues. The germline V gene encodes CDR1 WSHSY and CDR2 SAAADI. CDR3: CASRGLAGSYEQYF. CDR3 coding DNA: TGCGCCAGCAGAGGACTAGCGGGCTCCTACGAGCAGTACTTC.

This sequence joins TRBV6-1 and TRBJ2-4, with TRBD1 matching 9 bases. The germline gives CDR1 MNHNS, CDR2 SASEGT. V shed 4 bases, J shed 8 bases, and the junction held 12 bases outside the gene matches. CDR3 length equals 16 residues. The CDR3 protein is CASSVAPGQGKYIQYF. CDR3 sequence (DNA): TGTGCCAGCAGTGTAGCTCCGGGACAGGGAAAGTACATTCAGTACTTC.

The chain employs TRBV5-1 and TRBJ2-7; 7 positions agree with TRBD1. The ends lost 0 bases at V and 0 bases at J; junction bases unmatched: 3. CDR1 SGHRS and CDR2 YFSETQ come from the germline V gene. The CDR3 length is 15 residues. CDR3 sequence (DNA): TGCGCCAGCAGCTTGGACAGGGGTATCTCCTACGAGCAGTACTTC. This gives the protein CASSLDRGISYEQYF. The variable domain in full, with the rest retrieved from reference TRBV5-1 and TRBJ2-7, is KAGVTQTPRYLIKTRGQQVTLSCSPISGHRSVSWYQQTPGQGLQFLFEYFSETQRNKGNFPGRFSGRQFSNSRSEMNVSTLELGDSALYLCASSLDRGISYEQYFGPGTRLTVT.

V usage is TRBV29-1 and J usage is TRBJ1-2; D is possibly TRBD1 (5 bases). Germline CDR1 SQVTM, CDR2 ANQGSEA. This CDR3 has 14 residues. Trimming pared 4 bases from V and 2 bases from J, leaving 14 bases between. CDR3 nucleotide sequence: TGCAGCGTTGGCCGGGAGGGGCAGAACTATGGCTACACCTTC. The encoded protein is CSVGREGQNYGYTF.

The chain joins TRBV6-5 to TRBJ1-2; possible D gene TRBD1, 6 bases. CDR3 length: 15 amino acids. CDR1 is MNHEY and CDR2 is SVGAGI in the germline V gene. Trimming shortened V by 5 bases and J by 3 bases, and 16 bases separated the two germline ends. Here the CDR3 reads CASSPGTKQYYGYTF. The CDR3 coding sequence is TGTGCCAGCAGTCCCGGGACAAAGCAGTACTATGGCTACACCTTC.